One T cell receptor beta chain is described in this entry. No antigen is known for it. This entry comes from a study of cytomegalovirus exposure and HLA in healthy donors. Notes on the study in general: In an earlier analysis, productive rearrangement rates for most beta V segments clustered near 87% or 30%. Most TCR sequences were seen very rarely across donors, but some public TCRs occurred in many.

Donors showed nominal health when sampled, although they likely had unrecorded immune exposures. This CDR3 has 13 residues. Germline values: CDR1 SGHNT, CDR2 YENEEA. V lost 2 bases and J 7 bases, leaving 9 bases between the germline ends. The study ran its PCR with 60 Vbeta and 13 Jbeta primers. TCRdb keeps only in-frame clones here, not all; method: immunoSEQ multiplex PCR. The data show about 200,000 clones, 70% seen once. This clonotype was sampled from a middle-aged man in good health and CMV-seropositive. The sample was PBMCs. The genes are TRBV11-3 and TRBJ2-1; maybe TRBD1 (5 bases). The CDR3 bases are TGTGCCAGCAGCTTAACATCAGGGAATGAGCAGTTCTTC. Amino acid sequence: CASSLTSGNEQFF. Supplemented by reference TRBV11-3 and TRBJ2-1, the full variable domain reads EAGVVQSPRYKIIEKKQPVAFWCNPISGHNTLYWYLQNLGQGPELLIRYENEEAVDDSQLPKDRFSAERLKGVDSTLKIQPAELGDSAVYLCASSLTSGNEQFFGPGTRLTVL.